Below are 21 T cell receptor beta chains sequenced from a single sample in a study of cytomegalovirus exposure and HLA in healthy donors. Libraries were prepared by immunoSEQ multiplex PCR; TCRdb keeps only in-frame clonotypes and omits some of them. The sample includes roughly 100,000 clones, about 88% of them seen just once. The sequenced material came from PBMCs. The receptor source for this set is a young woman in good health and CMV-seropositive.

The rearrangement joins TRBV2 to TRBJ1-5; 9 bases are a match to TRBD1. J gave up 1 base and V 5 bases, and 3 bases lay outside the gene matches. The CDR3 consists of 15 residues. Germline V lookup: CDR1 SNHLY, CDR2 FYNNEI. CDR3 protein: CASSYDRGSNQPQHF. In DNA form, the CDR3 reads TGTGCCAGCAGTTACGACAGGGGGAGCAATCAGCCCCAGCATTTT.

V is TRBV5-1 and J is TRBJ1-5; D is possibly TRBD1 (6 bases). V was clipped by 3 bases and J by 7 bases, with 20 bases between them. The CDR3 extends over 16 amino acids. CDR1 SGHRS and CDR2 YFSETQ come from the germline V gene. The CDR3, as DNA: TGCGCCAGCAGCTGGGAAGTACAGGGAACGAAACAGCCCCAGCATTTT. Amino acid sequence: CASSWEVQGTKQPQHF.

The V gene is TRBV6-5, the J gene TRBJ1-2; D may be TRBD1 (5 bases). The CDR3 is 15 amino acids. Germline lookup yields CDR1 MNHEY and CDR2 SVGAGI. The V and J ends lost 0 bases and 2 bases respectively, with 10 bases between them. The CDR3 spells CASSYSGRANYGYTF. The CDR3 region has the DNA TGTGCCAGCAGTTACTCCGGCAGGGCAAACTATGGCTACACCTTC.

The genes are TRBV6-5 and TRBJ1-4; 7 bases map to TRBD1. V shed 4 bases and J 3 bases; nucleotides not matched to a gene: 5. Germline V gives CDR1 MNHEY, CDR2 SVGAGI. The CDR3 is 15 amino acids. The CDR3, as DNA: TGTGCCAGCAGTTTGCGGGACAGACCTAATGAAAAACTGTTTTTT. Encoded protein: CASSLRDRPNEKLFF.

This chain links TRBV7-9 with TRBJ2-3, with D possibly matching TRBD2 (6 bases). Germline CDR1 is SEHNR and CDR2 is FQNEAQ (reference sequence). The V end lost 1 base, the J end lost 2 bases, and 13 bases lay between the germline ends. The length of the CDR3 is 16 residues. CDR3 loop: CASSLGRGLYTDTQYF. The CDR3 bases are TGTGCCAGCAGCTTAGGTCGGGGGTTATACACAGATACGCAGTATTTT.

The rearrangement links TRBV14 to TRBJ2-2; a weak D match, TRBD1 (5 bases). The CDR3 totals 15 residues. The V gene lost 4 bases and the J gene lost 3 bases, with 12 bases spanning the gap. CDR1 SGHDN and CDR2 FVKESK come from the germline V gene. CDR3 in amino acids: CASSPWGSDTGELFF. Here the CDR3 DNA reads TGTGCCAGCAGCCCCTGGGGCAGCGACACCGGGGAGCTGTTTTTT.

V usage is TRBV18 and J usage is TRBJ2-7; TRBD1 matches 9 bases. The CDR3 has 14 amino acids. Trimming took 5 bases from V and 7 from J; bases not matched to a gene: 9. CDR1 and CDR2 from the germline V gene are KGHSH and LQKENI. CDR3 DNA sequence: TGTGCCAGCTCATTAAGACAGGGGGTTGGGGAGCAGTACGTC. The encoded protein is CASSLRQGVGEQYV.

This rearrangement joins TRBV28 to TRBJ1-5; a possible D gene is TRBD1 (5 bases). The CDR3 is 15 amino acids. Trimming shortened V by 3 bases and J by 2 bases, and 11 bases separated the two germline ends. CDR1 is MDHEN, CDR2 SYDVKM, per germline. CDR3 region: CASSFAGLGNQPQHF. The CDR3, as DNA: TGTGCCAGCAGTTTCGCAGGGCTTGGCAATCAGCCCCAGCATTTT.

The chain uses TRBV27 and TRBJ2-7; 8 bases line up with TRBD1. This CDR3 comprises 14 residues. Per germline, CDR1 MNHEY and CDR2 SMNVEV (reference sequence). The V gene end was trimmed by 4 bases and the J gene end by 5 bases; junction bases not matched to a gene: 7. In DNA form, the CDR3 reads TGTGCCAGCAGTTACGCAGGGGGCTTCGACGAGCAGTACTTC. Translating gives CASSYAGGFDEQYF.

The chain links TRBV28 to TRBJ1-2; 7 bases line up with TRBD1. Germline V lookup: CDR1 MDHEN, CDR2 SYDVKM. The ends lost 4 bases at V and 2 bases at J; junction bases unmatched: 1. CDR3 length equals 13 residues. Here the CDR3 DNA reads TGTGCCAGCAGTTCGGGACAGAACTATGGCTACACCTTC. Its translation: CASSSGQNYGYTF.

CDR3 protein: CASSVGTSGITDTQYF. DNA of the CDR3: TGTGCCAGCAGCGTGGGGACTAGCGGAATCACAGATACGCAGTATTTT. V gene TRBV9 combines with J gene TRBJ2-3; TRBD2 matches 11 bases. The V gene's germline CDR1 is SGDLS and CDR2 YYNGEE. Trimming removed 2 bases from V and 2 bases from J; junction bases left unmatched: 4. The CDR3 consists of 16 residues.

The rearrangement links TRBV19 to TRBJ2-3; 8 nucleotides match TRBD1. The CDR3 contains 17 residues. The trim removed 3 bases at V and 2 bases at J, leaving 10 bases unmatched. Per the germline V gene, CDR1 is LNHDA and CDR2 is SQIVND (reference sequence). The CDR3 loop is CASSIGPMGQVTDTQYF. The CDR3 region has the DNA TGTGCCAGTAGTATCGGTCCTATGGGACAGGTCACAGATACGCAGTATTTT.

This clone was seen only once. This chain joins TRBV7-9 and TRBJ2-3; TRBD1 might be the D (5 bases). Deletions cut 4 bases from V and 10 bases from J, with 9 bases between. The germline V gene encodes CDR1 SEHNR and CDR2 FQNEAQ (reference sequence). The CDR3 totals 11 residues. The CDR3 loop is CASSSGPAQYF. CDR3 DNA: TGTGCCAGCAGCTCAGGGCCCGCGCAGTATTTT.

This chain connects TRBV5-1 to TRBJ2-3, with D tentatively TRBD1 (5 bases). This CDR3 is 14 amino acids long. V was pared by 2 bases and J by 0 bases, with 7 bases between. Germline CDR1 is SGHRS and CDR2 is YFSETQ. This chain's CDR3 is CASSLQASTDTQYF. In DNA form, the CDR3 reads TGCGCCAGCAGCTTACAGGCTAGCACAGATACGCAGTATTTT.

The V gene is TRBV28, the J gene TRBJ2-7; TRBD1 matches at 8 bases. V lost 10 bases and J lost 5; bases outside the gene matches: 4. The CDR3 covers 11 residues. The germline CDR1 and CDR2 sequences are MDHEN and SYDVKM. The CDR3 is CATQGANEQYV. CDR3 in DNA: TGTGCCACCCAGGGGGCGAACGAGCAGTACGTC.

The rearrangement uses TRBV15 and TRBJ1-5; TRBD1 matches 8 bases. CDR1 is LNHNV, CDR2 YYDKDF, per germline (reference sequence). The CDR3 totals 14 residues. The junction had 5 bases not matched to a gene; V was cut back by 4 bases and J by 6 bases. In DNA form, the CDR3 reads TGTGCCACCAGCACTCGGACAGGGCTTCAGCCCCAGCATTTT. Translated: CATSTRTGLQPQHF.

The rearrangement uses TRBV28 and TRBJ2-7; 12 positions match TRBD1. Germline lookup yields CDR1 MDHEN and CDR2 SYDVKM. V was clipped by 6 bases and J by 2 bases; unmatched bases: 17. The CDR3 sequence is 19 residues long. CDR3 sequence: CASSLSTGTGGAGPYEQYF. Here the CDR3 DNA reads TGTGCCAGCAGCCTATCTACCGGGACAGGGGGCGCCGGTCCCTACGAGCAGTACTTC.

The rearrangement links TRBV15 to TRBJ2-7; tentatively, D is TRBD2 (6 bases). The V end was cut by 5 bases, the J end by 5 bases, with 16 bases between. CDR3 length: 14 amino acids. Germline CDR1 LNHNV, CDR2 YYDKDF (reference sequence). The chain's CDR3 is CATSRRRENDEQYV. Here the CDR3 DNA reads TGTGCCACCAGCCGCAGACGGGAGAACGACGAGCAGTACGTC.

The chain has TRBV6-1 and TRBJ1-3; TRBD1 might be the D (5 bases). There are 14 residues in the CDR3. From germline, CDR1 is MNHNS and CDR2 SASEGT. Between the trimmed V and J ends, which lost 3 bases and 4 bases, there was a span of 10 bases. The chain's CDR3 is CASSDRGYGNTIYF. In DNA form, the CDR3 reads TGTGCCAGCAGTGATCGGGGGTACGGAAACACCATATATTTT.

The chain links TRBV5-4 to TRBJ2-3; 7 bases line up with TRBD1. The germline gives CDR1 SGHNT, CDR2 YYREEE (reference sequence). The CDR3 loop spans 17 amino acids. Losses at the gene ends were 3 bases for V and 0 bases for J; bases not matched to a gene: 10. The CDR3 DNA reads TGTGCCAGCAGCTCCGGACAGGCCGCTCCAAGCACAGATACGCAGTATTTT. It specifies CASSSGQAAPSTDTQYF.

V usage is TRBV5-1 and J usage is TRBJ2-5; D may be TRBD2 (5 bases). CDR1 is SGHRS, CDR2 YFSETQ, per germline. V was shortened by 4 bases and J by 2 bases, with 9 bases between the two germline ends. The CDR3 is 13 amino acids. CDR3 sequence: CASSVGLQETQYF. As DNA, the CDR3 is TGCGCCAGCAGCGTTGGACTTCAAGAGACCCAGTACTTC.